The clone carrying this T cell receptor beta chain was counted between two and nine times. Its antigen remains unidentified. The data were taken from a study of blood T cells in healthy people across ages. The V end was cut by 4 bases, the J end by 4 bases, with 14 bases between. This CDR3 has 14 residues. Per the germline V gene, CDR1 is SGHRS and CDR2 is YFSETQ. General observations from the study: Diversity estimates from one million T cells were considered underestimates.

Through a sample-barcoded 5' primer and a J-beta primer mix, a second PCR was run for roughly 6 to 11 cycles. TCRdb used MiXCR to reprocess the 5' RACE reads, holding one entry per CDR3 protein. The repertoire holds some 790,000 distinct CDR3 sequences, with around 30% as singletons. Sequencing used blood. This clonotype was sampled from a woman at least 80 years old in good health. The gene calls are TRBV5-1 and TRBJ1-1; possibly TRBD1 for D (5 bases). The CDR3 region has the DNA TGCGCCAGCAGCCGGGGCCTCGAAGGCACTGAAGCTTTCTTT. Its translation is CASSRGLEGTEAFF.